One sample yielded the 2 T cell receptor beta chains listed below, sequenced in a study of blood T cell repertoires in COVID-19. Sequencing was performed with immunoSEQ multiplex PCR; in TCRdb, only in-frame clones are kept and a portion is missing. The repertoire holds some 68,000 clones, around 90% seen once, with approximately 0.57% in the top ten. Sequenced material: peripheral blood. These receptor sequences come from a middle-aged man with COVID-19, enrolled during active disease.

J is TRBJ2-1 and V is TRBV19; 9 positions match TRBD2. CDR3 size: 17 residues. Germline CDR1 LNHDA, CDR2 SQIVND (reference sequence). J was trimmed by 5 bases and V by 3 bases; bases with no gene match: 11. The CDR3 reads CASSIPPAGLADNEQFF. Here the CDR3 DNA reads TGTGCCAGTAGTATTCCCCCGGCGGGACTAGCAGACAATGAGCAGTTCTTC.

The chain combines TRBV11-2 with TRBJ1-6; D might be TRBD1 (6 bases). Trimming left V 5 bases short and J 7 bases short, with 12 bases between. CDR1 and CDR2 (germline): SGHAT, FQNNGV. The CDR3 is 14 residues long. CDR3 DNA sequence: TGTGCCAGCAGCAAAACAGGGTTAAATTCACCCCTCCACTTT. Its translation: CASSKTGLNSPLHF.